The source of this T cell receptor beta chain is a study of blood T cell repertoires in COVID-19. Self-reported history from a screening survey and questionnaire set each donor's cohort. Unmatched junction bases numbered 14, after V lost 5 bases and J lost 9 bases. The germline gives CDR1 MNHEY, CDR2 SVGAGI. The CDR3 consists of 15 residues. Profiling relied on immunoSEQ multiplex PCR, and the TCRdb table lists in-frame clones only, not all of them. This table has about 250,000 clones, around 84% appearing once. This TCR came from a man between 18 and 29 years old who had recovered from COVID-19. Sequenced: PBMCs or T cells enriched from blood (not recorded which). V gene TRBV6-5 combines with J gene TRBJ1-1, with 8 bases lining up with TRBD1. CDR3 in amino acids: CASSRNNQGASKAFF. In DNA, the CDR3 is TGTGCCAGCAGTAGAAACAATCAGGGGGCGAGTAAAGCTTTCTTT.